This TCR beta chain was sequenced during a study of CD8 T cells in ankylosing spondylitis. Study-level findings and limits: Reports say disease-linked clones showed up significantly more in matched ankylosing spondylitis synovial fluid.

TCRdb reanalysed the 5' RACE reads using MiXCR and keeps one entry per CDR3 protein. The top ten clones hold roughly 7.2% of a sample with about 140,000 distinct CDR3 sequences, 7% to 10% of them seen once. On this clonotype itself: The antigen is not known.

There are 13 residues in the CDR3. V was clipped by 4 bases and J by 4 bases, with 7 bases between them. Germline loops: CDR1 KGHSH, CDR2 LQKENI. V is TRBV18 and J is TRBJ2-2; D uncertain. Sequencing was carried out using synovial fluid, either unsorted or a sorted T cell fraction (not recorded which). The receptor was isolated from a male donor with ankylosing spondylitis. CDR3 DNA: TGTGCCAGCTCACGCGGTGCCACCGGGGAGCTGTTTTTT. Translated, it gives CASSRGATGELFF.